A selection of T cell receptor beta chains follows, all from one sample in a study of Tregs in tolerant kidney transplant recipients. The table came from immunoSEQ multiplex PCR; TCRdb's copy has only in-frame clones and leaves some out. The repertoire consists of 90,000 or so clones, with roughly 92% occurring once and the leading ten covering about 4.9%. What was sequenced was CD8+ T cells from blood. The source is a human donor in good health. CDR3s include the opening cysteine and the closing phenylalanine or tryptophan. A D gene is named only where the DNA matches it firmly. Clone sizes are given selectively: once, few, many, or a class where the clone is expanded.

J: TRBJ2-2; size: -; D: -; V: TRBV6-1; DNA: TGTGCCATCTTAGGAAAGGGAGTAATCGGGGAGCTGTTTTTT; CDR3: CAILGKGVIGELFF
J: TRBJ2-1; size: -; D: TRBD1; V: TRBV11-3; DNA: TGTGCCAGCAGCCCGTGGCAGGGGACAGGGGAATTCGATGAGCAGTTCTTC; CDR3: CASSPWQGTGEFDEQFF
J: TRBJ2-1; size: -; D: TRBD1; V: TRBV6-1; DNA: TGTGCCAGCAGTGAGCCCATAAGGACAGGGAGAACCTACAATGAGCAGTTCTTC; CDR3: CASSEPIRTGRTYNEQFF
J: TRBJ1-2; size: -; D: -; V: TRBV6-5; DNA: TGTGCCGAGCCCCCGGGTTACCATTGGAACTATGGCTACACCTTC; CDR3: CAEPPGYHWNYGYTF
J: TRBJ2-7; size: once; D: -; V: TRBV27; DNA: TGTGCCAGCAGTTACAGCGACAGCTCCTACGAGCAGTACTTC; CDR3: CASSYSDSSYEQYF
J: TRBJ2-7; size: -; D: TRBD2; V: TRBV7-9; DNA: TGTGCCAGCAGCTTAGGCGCTAGCGGGCCCACCTCCTACGAGCAGTACTTC; CDR3: CASSLGASGPTSYEQYF
J: TRBJ1-3; size: -; D: -; V: TRBV18; DNA: TGTGCCAGCTCACACAATGACATCGGCATCTCTGGAAACACCATATATTTT; CDR3: CASSHNDIGISGNTIYF
J: TRBJ1-1; size: -; D: -; V: TRBV9; DNA: TGTGCCAGCAGCCAGTGGAGGGCCTCGAACTCTGAAGCTTTCTTT; CDR3: CASSQWRASNSEAFF
J: TRBJ2-7; size: -; D: TRBD2; V: TRBV4-1; DNA: TGCGCCAGCAGCGGCCCCGGGACTAGCGGGAGGGAGCAGTACTTC; CDR3: CASSGPGTSGREQYF
J: TRBJ1-1; size: -; D: -; V: TRBV5-1; DNA: TGCGCCAGCAGCTTGGGGTTTTCGTTAATGGACACTGAAGCTTTCTTT; CDR3: CASSLGFSLMDTEAFF
J: TRBJ2-7; size: -; D: -; V: TRBV2; DNA: TGTGCCAGCAGTGAAGGCTACGAGCAGTACTTC; CDR3: CASSEGYEQYF
J: TRBJ1-2; size: -; D: TRBD1; V: TRBV6-5; DNA: TGTGCCAGCAGCTGGGGACAGGGAGACTATGGCTACACCTTC; CDR3: CASSWGQGDYGYTF
J: TRBJ1-1; size: once; D: -; V: TRBV5-6; DNA: TGTGCCAGCGCGTTGAGGTTCCAGGGGACGGACACTGAAGCTTTCTTT; CDR3: CASALRFQGTDTEAFF
J: TRBJ1-1; size: -; D: TRBD1; V: TRBV5-1; DNA: TGCGCCAGCAGCTTGGCCCGGGACAGCCTAGATGAAGCTTTCTTT; CDR3: CASSLARDSLDEAFF
J: TRBJ1-1; size: -; D: -; V: TRBV19; DNA: TGTGCCAGTACCCCGATCGGAGGCACCTTGAACACTGAAGCTTTCTTT; CDR3: CASTPIGGTLNTEAFF
J: TRBJ2-7; size: -; D: TRBD2; V: TRBV6-5; DNA: TGTGCCAGCAGTTATACCGGGACTAGTCGGTACGAGCAGTACTTC; CDR3: CASSYTGTSRYEQYF
J: TRBJ2-5; size: -; D: TRBD2; V: TRBV27; DNA: TGTGCCAGCAGTTGGGGACTAGCGGGAGGAGAGACCCAGTACTTC; CDR3: CASSWGLAGGETQYF
J: TRBJ1-4; size: few; D: TRBD1; V: TRBV4-2; DNA: TGTGCCAGCAGCCAAGATCCTAGGGGGACAGTAGAAAAACTGTTTTTT; CDR3: CASSQDPRGTVEKLFF
J: TRBJ2-3; size: -; D: -; V: TRBV7-6; DNA: TGTGCCAGCAGCTTAAATCCGCCCGACACAGATACGCAGTATTTT; CDR3: CASSLNPPDTDTQYF
J: TRBJ2-5; size: -; D: TRBD2; V: TRBV7-9; DNA: TGTGCCAGCAGCTTAGCGCCTAGCGGGGCCCAAGAGACCCAGTACTTC; CDR3: CASSLAPSGAQETQYF
J: TRBJ1-2; size: -; D: -; V: TRBV2; DNA: TGTGCCAGCATGGGTCTACATCAGGGCGCCTATGGCTACACCTTC; CDR3: CASMGLHQGAYGYTF
J: TRBJ1-2; size: -; D: -; V: TRBV7-2; DNA: TGTGCCAGCAGCCCCGAAAGTTGGGCAACTGATTGGAACTATGGCTACACCTTC; CDR3: CASSPESWATDWNYGYTF
J: TRBJ2-1; size: -; D: TRBD2; V: TRBV11-2; DNA: TGTGCCAGCACAAACCGACTAGCGGGGGACGCCAATGAGCAGTTCTTC; CDR3: CASTNRLAGDANEQFF
J: TRBJ2-1; size: -; D: TRBD2; V: TRBV7-3; DNA: TGTGCCAGCAGCTTACGCAGCGGGGGCTACTCCTACAATGAGCAGTTCTTC; CDR3: CASSLRSGGYSYNEQFF
J: TRBJ2-1; size: once; D: TRBD2; V: TRBV7-2; DNA: TGTGCCAGCAGCGCCCCGATTAGCGGGAGTGACAGTGAGCAGTTCTTC; CDR3: CASSAPISGSDSEQFF
J: TRBJ1-4; size: -; D: -; V: TRBV7-9; DNA: TGTGCCAGCAGCCCTAGGACAGCGGAAAAACTGTTTTTT; CDR3: CASSPRTAEKLFF
J: TRBJ2-1; size: -; D: -; V: TRBV10-1; DNA: TGCGCCAGCAGTGAGTATTTCTCCAATGAGCAGTTCTTC; CDR3: CASSEYFSNEQFF
J: TRBJ1-2; size: -; D: -; V: TRBV25-1; DNA: TGTGCCAGCAGTGAATCAGGGTATCCACGCTATGGCTACACCTTC; CDR3: CASSESGYPRYGYTF
J: TRBJ2-1; size: -; D: TRBD2; V: TRBV6-6; DNA: TGTGCCAGCACTGTAGCGGGAGACGCCTACAATGAGCAGTTCTTC; CDR3: CASTVAGDAYNEQFF
J: TRBJ2-1; size: -; D: TRBD2; V: TRBV7-9; DNA: TGTGCCAGCAGCTTAGGCGGGAGGGCCAATGAGCAGTTCTTC; CDR3: CASSLGGRANEQFF
J: TRBJ2-7; size: -; D: TRBD1; V: TRBV27; DNA: TGTGCCAGCAGTTCGGGACAGGGAGACATCCCATGGGAGCAGTACTTC; CDR3: CASSSGQGDIPWEQYF
J: TRBJ2-7; size: -; D: -; V: TRBV5-4; DNA: TGTGCCAGCAGCTTGACAGGAACTTACGAGCAGTACTTC; CDR3: CASSLTGTYEQYF
J: TRBJ2-7; size: -; D: -; V: TRBV9; DNA: TGTGCCAGCAGCGCTCGGGGACAGGCTTCGCGGGGGGAGCAGTACTTC; CDR3: CASSARGQASRGEQYF
J: TRBJ2-3; size: -; D: -; V: TRBV13; DNA: TGTGCCAGCAGCCACATTACACAAATGACAGATACGCAGTATTTT; CDR3: CASSHITQMTDTQYF
J: TRBJ2-2; size: -; D: TRBD1; V: TRBV27; DNA: TGTGCCAGCAGTTTATGGGGACAGGGGTTAACCGGGGAGCTGTTTTTT; CDR3: CASSLWGQGLTGELFF
J: TRBJ2-3; size: -; D: TRBD2; V: TRBV18; DNA: TGTGCCAGCTCACCAAGCGCTAGCGGGAAAACTAGCACAGATACGCAGTATTTT; CDR3: CASSPSASGKTSTDTQYF
J: TRBJ1-1; size: -; D: -; V: TRBV7-9; DNA: TGTGCCAGCAGCTTATCCCGGGGCATGAACACTGAAGCTTTCTTT; CDR3: CASSLSRGMNTEAFF
J: TRBJ2-7; size: -; D: TRBD2; V: TRBV6-5; DNA: TGTGCCAGCAGCCAATTAGCGGGAGAGGGCTACGAGCAGTACTTC; CDR3: CASSQLAGEGYEQYF
J: TRBJ2-5; size: -; D: -; V: TRBV5-8; DNA: TGTGCCAGCAGCTTGAAGACGGGAGACGGGGAGACCCAGTACTTC; CDR3: CASSLKTGDGETQYF
J: TRBJ2-1; size: -; D: -; V: TRBV30; DNA: TGTGCCTGGAGTGTAGGGCAGCCGAGCTCCTACAATGAGCAGTTCTTC; CDR3: CAWSVGQPSSYNEQFF
J: TRBJ2-1; size: -; D: -; V: TRBV29-1; DNA: TGCAGCGTTGGGAAGGAGAACAATGAGCAGTTCTTC; CDR3: CSVGKENNEQFF
J: TRBJ2-1; size: -; D: -; V: TRBV5-4; DNA: TGTGCCAGCAGCCCGCAGGACTATTACAATGAGCAGTTCTTC; CDR3: CASSPQDYYNEQFF
J: TRBJ2-7; size: -; D: -; V: TRBV6-1; DNA: TGTGCCAGCAGTGAAGGACAGGACCGCTCCTACGAGCAGTACTTC; CDR3: CASSEGQDRSYEQYF
J: TRBJ1-5; size: -; D: TRBD1; V: TRBV6-1; DNA: TGTGCCAGCAGTGAAGGGACAGGGAGGAGGCAGCCCCAGCATTTT; CDR3: CASSEGTGRRQPQHF
J: TRBJ2-3; size: -; D: -; V: TRBV4-2; DNA: TGTGCCAGCAGCCAAGAGAGCAGTTGGGGTGGGCCAGATACGCAGTATTTT; CDR3: CASSQESSWGGPDTQYF
J: TRBJ2-5; size: -; D: -; V: TRBV13; DNA: TGTGCCAGCAGTAACCCTTCGACAGTCCAAGAGACCCAGTACTTC; CDR3: CASSNPSTVQETQYF
J: TRBJ2-3; size: -; D: TRBD2; V: TRBV5-1; DNA: TGCGCCAGCAGCTTGTATAGCGGGGGGGAAGCGGCGCAGTATTTT; CDR3: CASSLYSGGEAAQYF
J: TRBJ1-5; size: few; D: TRBD1; V: TRBV9; DNA: TGTGCCAGCAGCGCGGGACAGAATAGCAATCAGCCCCAGCATTTT; CDR3: CASSAGQNSNQPQHF
J: TRBJ2-7; size: -; D: -; V: TRBV30; DNA: TGTGCCTGGAGTCCCGGGCTGGAGCAGTACTTC; CDR3: CAWSPGLEQYF
J: TRBJ1-2; size: -; D: -; V: TRBV9; DNA: TGTGCCAGCAGCCCCCATCCCGACGGTAACTATGGCTACACCTTC; CDR3: CASSPHPDGNYGYTF
J: TRBJ2-7; size: -; D: TRBD1; V: TRBV19; DNA: TGTGCCAGTACCCCGAACCGGGGACAGAGCTCCTACGAGCAGTACTTC; CDR3: CASTPNRGQSSYEQYF
J: TRBJ2-2; size: -; D: -; V: TRBV2; DNA: TGTGCCAGCAGGGACTCCCCAGAAAGGGAGCTGTTTTTT; CDR3: CASRDSPERELFF
J: TRBJ2-7; size: -; D: -; V: TRBV19; DNA: TGTGCCAGTAGTGTATCGGACACGATCTCCTACGAGCAGTACTTC; CDR3: CASSVSDTISYEQYF
J: TRBJ1-3; size: -; D: -; V: TRBV10-3; DNA: TGTGCCATCAGTGGCCGCGCCGATGGAAACACCATATATTTT; CDR3: CAISGRADGNTIYF
J: TRBJ2-2; size: -; D: TRBD1; V: TRBV29-1; DNA: TGCAGCGTTGTTGGGACAGAGAACACCGGGGAGCTGTTTTTT; CDR3: CSVVGTENTGELFF
J: TRBJ2-3; size: few; D: -; V: TRBV6-4; DNA: TGTGCCAGCAGTGAAGGAGAGGGTACGCAGTATTTT; CDR3: CASSEGEGTQYF
J: TRBJ2-7; size: -; D: -; V: TRBV6-5; DNA: TGTGCCAGCAGTTACGGGGGCCCTTCCTACGAGCAGTACTTC; CDR3: CASSYGGPSYEQYF
J: TRBJ1-5; size: -; D: -; V: TRBV5-1; DNA: TGCGCCAGCAGCTTGGGCGTAGGGCCGGATCAGCCCCAGCATTTT; CDR3: CASSLGVGPDQPQHF
J: TRBJ1-2; size: -; D: TRBD1; V: TRBV27; DNA: TGTGCCAGCAGTGGACCAACAGGGGCCGGGGACTATGGCTACACCTTC; CDR3: CASSGPTGAGDYGYTF
J: TRBJ2-5; size: -; D: -; V: TRBV14; DNA: TGTGCCAGCAGCCAGGGACGGATCCAAGAGACCCAGTACTTC; CDR3: CASSQGRIQETQYF